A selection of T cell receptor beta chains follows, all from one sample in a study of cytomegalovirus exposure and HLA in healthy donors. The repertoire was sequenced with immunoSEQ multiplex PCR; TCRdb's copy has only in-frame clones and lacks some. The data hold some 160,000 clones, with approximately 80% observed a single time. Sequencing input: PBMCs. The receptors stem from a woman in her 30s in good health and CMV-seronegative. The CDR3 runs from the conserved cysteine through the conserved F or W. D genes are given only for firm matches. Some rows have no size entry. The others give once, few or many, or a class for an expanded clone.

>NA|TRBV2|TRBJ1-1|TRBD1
TGTGCCAGCAACCGGGACAGCGGCACTGAAGCTTTCTTT
CASNRDSGTEAFF
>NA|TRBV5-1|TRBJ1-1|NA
TGCGCCAGCAGCTTGGCGGGGAACACTGAAGCTTTCTTT
CASSLAGNTEAFF
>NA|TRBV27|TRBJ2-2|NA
TGTGCCAGCAGTTTATCGTTACTCGTGGCCGGGGAGCTGTTTTTT
CASSLSLLVAGELFF
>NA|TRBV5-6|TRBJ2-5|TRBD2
TGTGCCAGCAGCTTTGGAGGGACTAGCCCTGTAGAGACCCAGTACTTC
CASSFGGTSPVETQYF
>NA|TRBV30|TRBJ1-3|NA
TGTGCCTGTACACATGCAGCGAAGGGAAACACCATATATTTT
CACTHAAKGNTIYF
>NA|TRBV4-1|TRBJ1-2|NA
TGCGCCAGCAGCCAAGCCCAGATAATCGCTAACTATGGCTACCCCTTC
CASSQAQIIANYGYPF
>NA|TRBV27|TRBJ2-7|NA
TGTGCCAGCAGTCCCAACTCAGGGATAACCTACGAGCAGTACTTC
CASSPNSGITYEQYF
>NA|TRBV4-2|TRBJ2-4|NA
TGTGCCAGCAGCCAAGAGTTGGGACACGTTAATTACATTCAGTACTTC
CASSQELGHVNYIQYF
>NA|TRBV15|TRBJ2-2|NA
TGTGCCACCAGCAGAGATCGGCGGAGTTCGGAGCTGTTTTTT
CATSRDRRSSELFF
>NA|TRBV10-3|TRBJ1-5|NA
TGTGCCATCAGTGATGGCGGTCTGAATCAGCCCCAGCATTTT
CAISDGGLNQPQHF
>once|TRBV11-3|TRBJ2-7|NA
TGTGCCTACAACCCCTACGAGCAGTACTTC
CAYNPYEQYF
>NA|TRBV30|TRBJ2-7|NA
TGTGCCCTCGAGAGGGGGTACGAGCAGTACTTC
CALERGYEQYF
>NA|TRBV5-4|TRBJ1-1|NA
TGTGCCAGCGGGAGGGTGGGCCAGAACACTGAAGCTTTCTTT
CASGRVGQNTEAFF
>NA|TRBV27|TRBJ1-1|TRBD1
TGTGCCAGCAGTTTATTAGGGACAGGGGGCCCTATTGAAGCTTTCTTT
CASSLLGTGGPIEAFF
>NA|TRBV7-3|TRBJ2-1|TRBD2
TGTGCCAGCAGCTTAAGAATTAGCGGGGGTACCTACAATGAGCAGTTCTTC
CASSLRISGGTYNEQFF
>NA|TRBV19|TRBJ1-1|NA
TGTGCCAGTAGTATCGCGGCAGCCTCTTTGAACACTGAAGCTTTCTTT
CASSIAAASLNTEAFF
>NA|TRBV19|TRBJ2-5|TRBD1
TGTGCCAGTAGTAATAACAGGGGGGAGACCCAGTACTTC
CASSNNRGETQYF
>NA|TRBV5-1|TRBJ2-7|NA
TGCGCCAGCAGCTCTTCCCGGGACATCTCCTACGAGCAGTACTTC
CASSSSRDISYEQYF
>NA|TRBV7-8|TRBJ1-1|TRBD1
TGTGCCAGCAGCCTTGGGACAGGGGGCTACACTGAAGCTTTCTTT
CASSLGTGGYTEAFF
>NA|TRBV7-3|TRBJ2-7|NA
TGTGCCAGCAGCTTAATCCAGGGCTACGAGCAGTACTTC
CASSLIQGYEQYF
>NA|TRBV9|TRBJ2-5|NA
TGTGCCAGCAGCGTAGGTGGGCCTGAGACCCAGTACTTC
CASSVGGPETQYF
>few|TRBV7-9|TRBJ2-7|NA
TGTGCCAGCAGCCAATCCGCGGTGGCCAACTACGAGCAGTACTTC
CASSQSAVANYEQYF
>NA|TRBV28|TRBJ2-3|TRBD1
TGTGCCAGCAGACCGGGACAGAACACAGATACGCAGTATTTT
CASRPGQNTDTQYF
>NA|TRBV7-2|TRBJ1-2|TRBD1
TGTGCCAGCAGCTTAGAGTTGGACAGGGCTAACTATGGCTACACCTTC
CASSLELDRANYGYTF
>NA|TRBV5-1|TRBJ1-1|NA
TGCGCCAGCAGCTTACTACAGGACACGAACACTGAAGCTTTCTTT
CASSLLQDTNTEAFF
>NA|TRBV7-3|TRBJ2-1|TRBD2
TGTGCCAGCAGCCCAGGGGCGGGACTAGCCACTGGGGGCCCAAATGAGCAGTTCTTC
CASSPGAGLATGGPNEQFF
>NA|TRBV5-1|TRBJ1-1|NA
TGCGCCAGCAGCTCCCTTGGGGGCAGGGGCACTGAAGCTTTCTTT
CASSSLGGRGTEAFF
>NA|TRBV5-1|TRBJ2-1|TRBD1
TGCGCCAGCAGCAGGAGGACAGGGGGCTCCTACAATGAGCAGTTCTTC
CASSRRTGGSYNEQFF
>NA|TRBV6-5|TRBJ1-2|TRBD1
TGTGCCAGCAACAGGGGGGGAAGCTATGGCTACACCTTC
CASNRGGSYGYTF
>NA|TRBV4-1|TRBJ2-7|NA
TGCGCCAGCAGGGGGAGTCTAAGGAACTACGAGCAGTACTTC
CASRGSLRNYEQYF
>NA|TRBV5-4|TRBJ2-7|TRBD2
TGTGCCAGCAGCTTGGTAGCGGGGGCAGACGAGCAGTACTTC
CASSLVAGADEQYF
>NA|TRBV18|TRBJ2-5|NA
TGTGCCAGCTCACCACGGACGGGGGGCGAAGAGACCCAGTACTTC
CASSPRTGGEETQYF
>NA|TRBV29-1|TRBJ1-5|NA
TGCAGCGCTGGGGAGGGGAATCAGCCCCAGCATTTT
CSAGEGNQPQHF
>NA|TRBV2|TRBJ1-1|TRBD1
TGTGCCAGCAGTGTGAGGACAGGTGTAAGCACTGAAGCTTTCTTT
CASSVRTGVSTEAFF
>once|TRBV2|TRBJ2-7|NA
TGTGCCAGCTCAGCGCCGGCATCCTACGAGCAGTACTTC
CASSAPASYEQYF
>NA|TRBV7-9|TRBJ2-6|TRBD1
TGTGCCAGCAGTCGCAATACAGGGGGCTCTGGGGCCAACGTCCTGACTTTC
CASSRNTGGSGANVLTF
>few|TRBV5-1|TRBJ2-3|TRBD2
TGCGCCAGCAGCTTGGAAGCGGGAGGGCTAGATACGCAGTATTTT
CASSLEAGGLDTQYF
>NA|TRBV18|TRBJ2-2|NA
TGTGCCAGCTCACCAGCAGGCACCGGGGAGCTGTTTTTT
CASSPAGTGELFF
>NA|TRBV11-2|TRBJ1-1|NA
TGTGCCAGCACCTTTCTTTCCGGGAACACTGAAGCTTTCTTT
CASTFLSGNTEAFF
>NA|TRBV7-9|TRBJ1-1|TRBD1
TGTGCCAGCAGCGACGGACAGGGGGTTGAAGCTTTCTTT
CASSDGQGVEAFF
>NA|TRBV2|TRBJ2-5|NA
TGTGCCAGCAAGTTGGGAGAGCAAGAGACCCAGTACTTC
CASKLGEQETQYF
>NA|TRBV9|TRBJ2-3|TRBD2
TGTGCCAGCGCGGGGACTAGCGGGGGGAGGGTAGATACGCAGTATTTT
CASAGTSGGRVDTQYF
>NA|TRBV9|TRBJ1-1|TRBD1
TGTGCCAGCACGAGCAGGGGACAGGAGAACACTGAAGCTTTCTTT
CASTSRGQENTEAFF
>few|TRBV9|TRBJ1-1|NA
TGTGCCAGCAGCGTCGACAGCTACACTGAAGCTTTCTTT
CASSVDSYTEAFF
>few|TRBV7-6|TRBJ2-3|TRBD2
TGTGCCAGCAGCTTAGGACTAGCGGGGGGGGATTTCTCAGATACGCAGTATTTT
CASSLGLAGGDFSDTQYF
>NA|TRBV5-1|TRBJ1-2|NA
TGCGCCAGCAGCCCGGACATCGATGGCTACACCTTC
CASSPDIDGYTF
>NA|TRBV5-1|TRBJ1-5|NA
TGCGCCAGCAGCCCGGGAACAGAGGATGCTCAGCCCCAGCATTTT
CASSPGTEDAQPQHF
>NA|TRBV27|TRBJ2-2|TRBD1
TGTGCCAGCAGTCACCGGACAGGGCGGGTCACCGGGGAGCTGTTTTTT
CASSHRTGRVTGELFF
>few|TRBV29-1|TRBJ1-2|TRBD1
TGCAGCGTTGTGCGGGGGGGACAGCAGTATGGCTACACCTTC
CSVVRGGQQYGYTF
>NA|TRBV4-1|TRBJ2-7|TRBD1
TGCGCCAGCAGCCTTGACAGGGGAACCGACGAGCAGTACTTC
CASSLDRGTDEQYF
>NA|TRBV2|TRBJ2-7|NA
TGTGCTACCGGGACAACGTTCTCCTACGAGCAGTACTTC
CATGTTFSYEQYF
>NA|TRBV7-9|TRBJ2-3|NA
TGTGCCAGCAGCCCCCAGGGCACAGATACGCAGTATTTT
CASSPQGTDTQYF
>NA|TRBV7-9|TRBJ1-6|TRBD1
TGTGCCAGCACCTCGGGACAGTATAATTCACCCCTCCACTTT
CASTSGQYNSPLHF
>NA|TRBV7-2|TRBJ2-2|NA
TGTGCCAGCAGCTTAGTAGAGGAGCTGTTTTTT
CASSLVEELFF
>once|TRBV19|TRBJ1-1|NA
TGTGCCAGTAGTATCCAGGGGATGAACACTGAAGCTTTCTTT
CASSIQGMNTEAFF
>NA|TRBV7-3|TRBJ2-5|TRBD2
TGTGCCAGCAGCCGGCTAGCGGGGAGGGATGGGGAGACCCAGTACTTC
CASSRLAGRDGETQYF
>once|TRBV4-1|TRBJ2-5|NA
TGCGCCAGCAGCCAAGTCCCACAAATCTACGGGACAAACCAAGAGACCCAGTACTTC
CASSQVPQIYGTNQETQYF
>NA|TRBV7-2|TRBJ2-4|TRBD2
TGTGCCAGCAGCTCTAGCGGGAGCCAAAACATTCAGTACTTC
CASSSSGSQNIQYF
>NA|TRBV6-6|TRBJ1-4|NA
TGTGCCAGCAGCCAAGCCGAAAAACTGTTTTTT
CASSQAEKLFF